One and the same sample provided the 5 T cell receptor beta chains below, sequenced in a study of shared clonotypes between healthy human individuals. The protocol was immunoSEQ multiplex PCR, while the TCRdb copy is restricted to in-frame clones and leaves out a portion. The table includes about 1.5 million clones, around 98% detected once. The sequencing input was naive CD4+ T cells sorted from blood. The subset was: CD45RA+ positively selected. These receptors were taken from a man aged 25 to 45 in good health.

The V call is TRBV6-6, the J call TRBJ2-5; D unclear. There are 11 residues in the CDR3. The V gene's germline CDR1 is MNHNY and CDR2 SVGAGI (reference sequence). Trimming stripped 5 bases from V and 7 bases from J, with 8 bases between. CDR3 nucleotides: TGTGCCAGCAGTACCACGGGGACCCAGTACTTC. It specifies CASSTTGTQYF.

CDR3 in DNA: TGTGCCAGCAGCTACGGGGGAGATACGCAGTATTTT. It yields the protein CASSYGGDTQYF. This chain joins TRBV27 and TRBJ2-3; D perhaps matches TRBD2 (6 bases). Germline V gene lookup returns CDR1 MNHEY and CDR2 SMNVEV (reference sequence). V gave up 6 bases and J gave up 5 bases, with 9 bases separating them. CDR3 length: 12 residues.

CDR3 sequence reads: CASSTAESNEQFF. The CDR3 nucleotides read TGTGCCAGCAGTACAGCAGAGAGCAATGAGCAGTTCTTC. The rearrangement joins TRBV11-3 to TRBJ2-1; D call uncertain. The CDR3 extends over 13 amino acids. With 6 bases removed from V and 6 bases from J, the gap between germline ends came to 12 bases. Per germline, CDR1 SGHNT and CDR2 YENEEA.

This chain uses TRBV5-1 with TRBJ2-2; the match to TRBD1 covers 7 bases. In germline, CDR1 is SGHRS, CDR2 YFSETQ. V was clipped by 0 bases and J by 6 bases; unmatched bases: 11. The CDR3 is made up of 17 amino acids. This chain's CDR3 is CASSLDRDSSLPGELFF. The CDR3 DNA follows: TGCGCCAGCAGCTTGGACCGGGACAGTTCTCTTCCCGGGGAGCTGTTTTTT.

The chain employs TRBV18 and TRBJ2-2, with D perhaps TRBD1 or TRBD2 (5 bases each). Germline assignment: CDR1 KGHSH and CDR2 LQKENI. The CDR3 runs to 17 residues. Trimming pared 4 bases from V and 6 bases from J, leaving 21 bases between. The CDR3 here is CASSLTSGQNSAGELFF. The CDR3 DNA follows: TGTGCCAGCTCACTAACCTCGGGGCAAAACAGCGCCGGGGAGCTGTTTTTT.